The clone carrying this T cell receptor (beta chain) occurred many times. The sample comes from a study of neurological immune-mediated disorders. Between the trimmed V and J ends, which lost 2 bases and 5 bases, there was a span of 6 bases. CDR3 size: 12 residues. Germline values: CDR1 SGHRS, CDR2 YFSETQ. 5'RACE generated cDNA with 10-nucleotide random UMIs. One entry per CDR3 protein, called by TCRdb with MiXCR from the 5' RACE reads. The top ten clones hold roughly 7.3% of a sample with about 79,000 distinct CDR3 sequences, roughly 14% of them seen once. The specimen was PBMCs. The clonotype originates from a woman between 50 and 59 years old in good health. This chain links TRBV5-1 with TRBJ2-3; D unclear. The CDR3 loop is CASSFNEDTQYF. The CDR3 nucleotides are TGCGCCAGCAGCTTTAACGAAGATACGCAGTATTTT.